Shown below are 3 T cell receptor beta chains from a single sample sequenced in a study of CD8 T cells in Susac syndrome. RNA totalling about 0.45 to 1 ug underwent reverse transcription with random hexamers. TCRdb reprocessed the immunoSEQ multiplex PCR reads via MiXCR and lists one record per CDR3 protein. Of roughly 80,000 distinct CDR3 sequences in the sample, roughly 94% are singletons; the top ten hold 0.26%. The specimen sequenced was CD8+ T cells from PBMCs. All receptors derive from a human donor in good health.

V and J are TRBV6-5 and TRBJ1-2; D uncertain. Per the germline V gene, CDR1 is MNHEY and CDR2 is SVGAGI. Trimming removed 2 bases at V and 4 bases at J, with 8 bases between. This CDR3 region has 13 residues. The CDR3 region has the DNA TGTGCCAGCAGTTACGCTGCGGGCTATGGCTACACCTTC. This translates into CASSYAAGYGYTF.

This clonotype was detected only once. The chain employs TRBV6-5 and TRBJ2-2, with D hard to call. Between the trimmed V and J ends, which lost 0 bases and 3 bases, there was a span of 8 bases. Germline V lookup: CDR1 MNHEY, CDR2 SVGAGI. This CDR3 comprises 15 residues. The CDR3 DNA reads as TGTGCCAGCAGTTACTCTAACACCGACACCGGGGAGCTGTTTTTT. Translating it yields CASSYSNTDTGELFF.

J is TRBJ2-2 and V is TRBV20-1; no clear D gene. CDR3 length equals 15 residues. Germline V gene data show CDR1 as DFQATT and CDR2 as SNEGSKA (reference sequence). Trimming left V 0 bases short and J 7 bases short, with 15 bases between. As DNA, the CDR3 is TGCAGTGCTAGAGATCGGCAAGGCCCGGGCGGGGAGCTGTTTTTT. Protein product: CSARDRQGPGGELFF.